This T cell receptor (beta chain) was identified during a study of T-cell memory formation after mild COVID-19. Study at large: Largely donor-specific TCR clusters were found. The study, taken as a whole, reports: Contracting clones from day 15 to 85 had balanced CD4/CD8; later expanders favoured CD4+.

In the case of this clonotype: As yet, its antigen is unknown.

Using constant-segment primers, 5'RACE produced TCR alpha and TCR beta cDNA libraries carrying sample barcodes and UMIs. TCRdb re-analysed the 5' RACE reads in MiXCR, keeping a single row per CDR3 protein. The sample gives approximately 500,000 distinct CDR3 sequences, roughly 25% of which show up once; around 12% is in the top ten. The TCR comes from an adult woman who had mild COVID-19 (a few samples of this study predate the infection). Cell type and time point are not known. Material for sequencing was PBMCs or a T cell subset sorted from them (not recorded which).

The CDR3 DNA reads TGTGCCAGCAGTCCGGTCCAACGAACAGCGGCTTTCTTT. This encodes CASSPVQRTAAFF. V gene TRBV6-2 or TRBV6-3 combines with J gene TRBJ1-1, with D unresolved. With 5 bases removed from V and 11 bases from J, the gap between germline ends came to 18 bases. Germline CDR1 is MNHEY and CDR2 is SVGEGT. This CDR3 is built from 13 residues.